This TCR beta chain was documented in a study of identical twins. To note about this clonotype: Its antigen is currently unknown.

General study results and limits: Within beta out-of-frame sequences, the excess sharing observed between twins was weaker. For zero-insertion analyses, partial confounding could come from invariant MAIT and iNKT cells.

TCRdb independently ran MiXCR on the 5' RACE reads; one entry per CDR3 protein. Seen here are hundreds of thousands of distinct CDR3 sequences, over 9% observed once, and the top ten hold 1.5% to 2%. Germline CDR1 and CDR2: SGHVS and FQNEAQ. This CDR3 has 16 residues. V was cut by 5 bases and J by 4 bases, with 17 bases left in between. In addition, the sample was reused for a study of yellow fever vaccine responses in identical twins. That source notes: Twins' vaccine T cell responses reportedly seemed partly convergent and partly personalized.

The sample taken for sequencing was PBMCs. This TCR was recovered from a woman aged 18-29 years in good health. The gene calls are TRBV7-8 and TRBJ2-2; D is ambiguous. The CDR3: CASSAVLGNGTGELFF. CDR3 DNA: TGTGCCAGCAGCGCAGTACTCGGCAACGGCACCGGGGAGCTGTTTTTT. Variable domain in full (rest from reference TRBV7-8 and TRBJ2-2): GAGVSQSPRYKVAKRGQDVALRCDPISGHVSLFWYQQALGQGPEFLTYFQNEAQLDKSGLPSDRFFAERPEGSVSTLKIQRTQQEDSAVYLCASSAVLGNGTGELFFGEGSRLTVL.